This entry concerns a single T cell receptor beta chain. Reverse transcription used 0.5 to 1 ug RNA and random hexamers. MiXCR was run by TCRdb on the immunoSEQ multiplex PCR reads, yielding one entry per CDR3 protein. Of about 130,000 distinct CDR3 sequences in the sample, less than 95% were seen once. The data derive from a study of CD8 T cells in Susac syndrome. V was cut by 6 bases and J by 0 bases, with 15 bases left in between. This CDR3 is built from 15 residues. Negative isolation yielded CD4+ and CD8+ T cells, and FACS enriched TEMRA cells. The origin of this receptor is a human donor with multiple sclerosis. The sequenced sample was CD4+ T cells from PBMCs. V gene TRBV12-3 or TRBV12-4 combines with J gene TRBJ2-7; D not certain. Here the CDR3 reads CASSPMSGTSYEQYF. CDR3 nucleotides: TGTGCCAGCAGCCCCATGTCCGGCACCTCCTACGAGCAGTACTTC.